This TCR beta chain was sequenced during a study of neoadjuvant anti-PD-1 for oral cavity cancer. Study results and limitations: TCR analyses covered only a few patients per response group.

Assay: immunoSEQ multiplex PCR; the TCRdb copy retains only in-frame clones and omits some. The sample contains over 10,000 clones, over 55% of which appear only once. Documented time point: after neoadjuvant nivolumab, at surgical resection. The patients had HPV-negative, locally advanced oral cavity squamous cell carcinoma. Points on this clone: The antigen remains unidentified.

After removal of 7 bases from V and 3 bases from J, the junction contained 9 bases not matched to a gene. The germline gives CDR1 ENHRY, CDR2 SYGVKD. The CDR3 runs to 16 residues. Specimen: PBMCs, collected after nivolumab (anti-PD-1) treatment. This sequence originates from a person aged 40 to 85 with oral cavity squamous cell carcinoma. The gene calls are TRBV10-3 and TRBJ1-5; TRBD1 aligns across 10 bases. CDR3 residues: CAITRAGTGANQPQHF. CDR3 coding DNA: TGTGCCATCACTCGGGCGGGGACAGGGGCCAATCAGCCCCAGCATTTT.